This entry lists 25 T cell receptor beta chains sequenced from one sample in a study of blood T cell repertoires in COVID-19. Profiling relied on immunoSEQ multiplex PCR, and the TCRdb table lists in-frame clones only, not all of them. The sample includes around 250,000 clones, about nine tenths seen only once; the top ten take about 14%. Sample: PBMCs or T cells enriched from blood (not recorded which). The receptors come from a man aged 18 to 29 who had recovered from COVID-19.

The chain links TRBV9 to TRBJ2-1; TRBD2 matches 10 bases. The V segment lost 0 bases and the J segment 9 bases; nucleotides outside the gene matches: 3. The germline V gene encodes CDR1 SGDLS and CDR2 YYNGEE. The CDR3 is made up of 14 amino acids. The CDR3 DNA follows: TGTGCCAGCAGCGTAGTCCTAGCGGGAGCTGAGCAGTTCTTC. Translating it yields CASSVVLAGAEQFF.

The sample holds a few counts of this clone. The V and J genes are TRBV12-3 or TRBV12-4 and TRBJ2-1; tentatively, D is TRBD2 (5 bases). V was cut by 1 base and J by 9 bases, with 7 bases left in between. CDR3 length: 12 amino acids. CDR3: CASSLVAGEQFF. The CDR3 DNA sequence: TGTGCCAGCAGTTTAGTGGCGGGTGAGCAGTTCTTC.

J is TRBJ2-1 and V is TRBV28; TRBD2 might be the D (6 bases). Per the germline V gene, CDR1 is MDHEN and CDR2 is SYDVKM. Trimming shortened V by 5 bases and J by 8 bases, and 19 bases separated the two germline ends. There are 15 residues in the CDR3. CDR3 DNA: TGTGCCAGCAGTCCCCCTACCGGGAGTGTTGATGAGCAGTTCTTC. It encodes CASSPPTGSVDEQFF.

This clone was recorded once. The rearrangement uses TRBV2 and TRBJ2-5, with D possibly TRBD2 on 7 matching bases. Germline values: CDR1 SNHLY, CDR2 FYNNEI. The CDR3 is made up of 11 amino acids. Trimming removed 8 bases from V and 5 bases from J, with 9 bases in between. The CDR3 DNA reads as TGTGCCAGCGGGAGGGGGGAGACCCAGTACTTC. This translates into CASGRGETQYF.

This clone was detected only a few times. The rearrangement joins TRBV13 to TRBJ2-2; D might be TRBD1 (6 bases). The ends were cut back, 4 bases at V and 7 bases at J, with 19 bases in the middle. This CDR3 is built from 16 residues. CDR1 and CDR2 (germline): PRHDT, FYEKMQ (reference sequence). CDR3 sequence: CASSSFRGPTGGELFF. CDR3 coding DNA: TGTGCCAGCAGCTCCTTCAGGGGACCGACGGGCGGGGAGCTGTTTTTT. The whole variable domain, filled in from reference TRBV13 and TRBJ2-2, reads AAGVIQSPRHLIKEKRETATLKCYPIPRHDTVYWYQQGPGQDPQFLISFYEKMQSDKGSIPDRFSAQQFSDYHSELNMSSLELGDSALYFCASSSFRGPTGGELFFGEGSRLTVL.

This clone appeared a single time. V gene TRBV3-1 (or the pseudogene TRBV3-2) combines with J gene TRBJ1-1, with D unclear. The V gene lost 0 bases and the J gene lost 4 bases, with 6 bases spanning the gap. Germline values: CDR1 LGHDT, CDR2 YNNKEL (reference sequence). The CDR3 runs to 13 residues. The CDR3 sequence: CASSQDIPTEAFF. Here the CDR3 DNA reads TGTGCCAGCAGCCAAGACATCCCCACTGAAGCTTTCTTT.

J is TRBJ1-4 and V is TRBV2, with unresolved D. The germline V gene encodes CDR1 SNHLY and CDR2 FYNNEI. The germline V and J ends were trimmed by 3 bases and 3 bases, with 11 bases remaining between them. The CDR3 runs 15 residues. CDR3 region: CASSEGRQANEKLFF. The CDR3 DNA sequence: TGTGCCAGCAGTGAGGGCAGGCAGGCTAATGAAAAACTGTTTTTT.

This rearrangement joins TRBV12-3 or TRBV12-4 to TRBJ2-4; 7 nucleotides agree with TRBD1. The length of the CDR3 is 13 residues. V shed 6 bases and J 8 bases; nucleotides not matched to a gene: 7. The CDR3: CASSPRQGDIQYF. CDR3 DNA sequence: TGTGCCAGCAGCCCTAGACAGGGAGACATTCAGTACTTC.

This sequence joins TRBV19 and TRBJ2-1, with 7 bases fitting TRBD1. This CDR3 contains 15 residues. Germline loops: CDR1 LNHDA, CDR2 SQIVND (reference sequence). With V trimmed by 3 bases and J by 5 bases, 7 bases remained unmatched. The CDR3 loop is CASSISGTVDNEQFF. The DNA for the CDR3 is TGTGCCAGTAGTATTTCGGGGACAGTTGACAATGAGCAGTTCTTC.

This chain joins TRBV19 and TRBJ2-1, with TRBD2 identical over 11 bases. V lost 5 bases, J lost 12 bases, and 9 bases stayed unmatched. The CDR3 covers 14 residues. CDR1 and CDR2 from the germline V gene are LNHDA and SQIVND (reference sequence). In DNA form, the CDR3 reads TGTGCCAGTAGTGATTCTAGCGGGAGGATAGGGCAGTTCTTC. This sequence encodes CASSDSSGRIGQFF.

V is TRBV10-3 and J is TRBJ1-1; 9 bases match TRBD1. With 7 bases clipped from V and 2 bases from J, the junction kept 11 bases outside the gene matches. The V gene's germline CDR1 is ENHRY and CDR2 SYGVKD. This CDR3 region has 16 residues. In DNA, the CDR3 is TGTGCCATCAACTCAGGACCGGGACAGGGAAACACTGAAGCTTTCTTT. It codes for CAINSGPGQGNTEAFF.

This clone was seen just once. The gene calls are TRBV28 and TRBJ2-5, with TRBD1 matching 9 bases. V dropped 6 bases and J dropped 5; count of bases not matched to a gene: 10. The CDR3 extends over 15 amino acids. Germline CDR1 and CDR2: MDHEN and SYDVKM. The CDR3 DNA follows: TGTGCCAGCAGAGGAGGGACAGGGTTAGAGGAGACCCAGTACTTC. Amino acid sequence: CASRGGTGLEETQYF.

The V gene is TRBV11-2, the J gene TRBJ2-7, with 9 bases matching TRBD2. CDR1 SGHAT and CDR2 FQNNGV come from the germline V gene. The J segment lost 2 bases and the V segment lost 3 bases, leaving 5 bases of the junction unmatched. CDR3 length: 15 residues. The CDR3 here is CASSLIAGGPYEQYF. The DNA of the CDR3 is TGTGCCAGCAGCTTGATTGCGGGAGGGCCCTACGAGCAGTACTTC.

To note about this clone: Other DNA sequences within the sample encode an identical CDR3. The CDR3 nucleotides are TGTGCCAGCTCACCCTCTAGCGGGAGTTACAATGAGCAGTTCTTC. This translates into CASSPSSGSYNEQFF. This chain uses TRBV18 with TRBJ2-1; 10 bases line up with TRBD2. V was pared by 3 bases and J by 4 bases, with 3 bases of the junction left unmatched. Germline V gene lookup returns CDR1 KGHSH and CDR2 LQKENI. This CDR3 spans 15 amino acids. Together with reference TRBV18 and TRBJ2-1, the CDR3 gives the full variable domain: NAGVMQNPRHLVRRRGQEARLRCSPMKGHSHVYWYRQLPEEGLKFMVYLQKENIIDESGMPKERFSAEFPKEGPSILRIQQVVRGDSAAYFCASSPSSGSYNEQFFGPGTRLTVL.

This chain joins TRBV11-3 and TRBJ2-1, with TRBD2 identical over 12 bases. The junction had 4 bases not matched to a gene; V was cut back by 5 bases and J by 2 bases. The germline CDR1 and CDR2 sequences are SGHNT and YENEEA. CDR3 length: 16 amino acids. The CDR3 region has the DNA TGTGCCAGCAGCCCCGGGACTAGCGGGCCCTACAATGAGCAGTTCTTC. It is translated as CASSPGTSGPYNEQFF.

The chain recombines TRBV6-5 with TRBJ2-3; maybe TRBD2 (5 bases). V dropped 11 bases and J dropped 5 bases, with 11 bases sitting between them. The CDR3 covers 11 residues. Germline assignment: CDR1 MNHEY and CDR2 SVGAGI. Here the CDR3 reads CAGGEGDTQYF. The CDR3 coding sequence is TGTGCCGGTGGTGAGGGAGATACGCAGTATTTT.

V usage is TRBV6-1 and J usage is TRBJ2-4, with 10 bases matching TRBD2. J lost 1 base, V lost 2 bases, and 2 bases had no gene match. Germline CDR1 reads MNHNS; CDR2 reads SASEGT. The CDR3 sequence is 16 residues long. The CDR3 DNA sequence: TGTGCCAGCAGTGAAATAGCGGGGGGCGCCAAAAACATTCAGTACTTC. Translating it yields CASSEIAGGAKNIQYF.

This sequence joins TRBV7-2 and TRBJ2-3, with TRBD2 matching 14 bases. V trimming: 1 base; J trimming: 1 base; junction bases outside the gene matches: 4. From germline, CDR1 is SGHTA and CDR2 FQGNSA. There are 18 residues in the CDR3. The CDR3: CASSLGLAGGPGTDTQYF. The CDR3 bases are TGTGCCAGCAGCTTAGGACTAGCGGGGGGGCCCGGCACAGATACGCAGTATTTT.

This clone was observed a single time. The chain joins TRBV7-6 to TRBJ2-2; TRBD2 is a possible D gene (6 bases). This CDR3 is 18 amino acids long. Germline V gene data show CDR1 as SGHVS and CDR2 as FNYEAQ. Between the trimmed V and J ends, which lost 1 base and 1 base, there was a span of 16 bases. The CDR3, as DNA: TGTGCCAGCAGCTTAGTTATAGTAGCGGCCCTGAACACCGGGGAGCTGTTTTTT. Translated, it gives CASSLVIVAALNTGELFF.

CDR3 amino acids: CAIRTSEYNEQFF. CDR3 coding DNA: TGTGCCATCAGGACTAGCGAGTACAATGAGCAGTTCTTC. The V gene is TRBV10-3, the J gene TRBJ2-1; 8 nucleotides agree with TRBD2. Germline assignment: CDR1 ENHRY and CDR2 SYGVKD. V shed 6 bases, J shed 4 bases, and the junction held 2 bases outside the gene matches. The CDR3 is made up of 13 amino acids.

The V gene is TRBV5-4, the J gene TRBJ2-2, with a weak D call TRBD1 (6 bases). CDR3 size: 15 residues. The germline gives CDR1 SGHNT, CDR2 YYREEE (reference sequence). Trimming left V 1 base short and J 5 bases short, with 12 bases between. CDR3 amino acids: CASSLKQGRTGELFF. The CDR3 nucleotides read TGTGCCAGCAGCTTGAAACAGGGTAGGACCGGGGAGCTGTTTTTT.

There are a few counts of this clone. This chain's CDR3 is CASSLSGTGNQPQHF. CDR3 bases: TGTGCCAGCAGTTTATCCGGGACAGGGAATCAGCCCCAGCATTTT. The chain employs TRBV27 and TRBJ1-5, with 9 nucleotides matching TRBD1. The CDR3 is made up of 15 amino acids. The junction had 1 base not matched to a gene; V was cut back by 0 bases and J by 4 bases. Germline V lookup: CDR1 MNHEY, CDR2 SMNVEV (reference sequence).

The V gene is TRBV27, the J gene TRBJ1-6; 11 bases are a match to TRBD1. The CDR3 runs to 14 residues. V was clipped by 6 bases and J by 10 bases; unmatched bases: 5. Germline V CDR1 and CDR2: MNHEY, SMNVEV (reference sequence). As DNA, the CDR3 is TGTGCCAGCAGACTGGACAGGGGGCAGTCACCCCTCCACTTT. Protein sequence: CASRLDRGQSPLHF.

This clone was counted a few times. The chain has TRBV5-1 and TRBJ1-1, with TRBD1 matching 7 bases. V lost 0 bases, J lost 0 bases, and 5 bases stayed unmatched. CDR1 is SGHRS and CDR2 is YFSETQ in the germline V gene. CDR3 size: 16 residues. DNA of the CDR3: TGCGCCAGCAGCTTGGCCATGGACAGGATGAACACTGAAGCTTTCTTT. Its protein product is CASSLAMDRMNTEAFF.

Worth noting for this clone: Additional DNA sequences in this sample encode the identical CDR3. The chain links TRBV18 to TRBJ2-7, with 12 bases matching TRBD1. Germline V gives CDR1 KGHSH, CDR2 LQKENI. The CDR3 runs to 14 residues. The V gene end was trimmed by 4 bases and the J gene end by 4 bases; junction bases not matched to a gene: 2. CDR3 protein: CASSRGQGAYEQYF. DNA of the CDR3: TGTGCCAGCTCACGGGGACAGGGGGCTTACGAGCAGTACTTC.